The rows below give T cell receptor beta chains drawn from one sample of a study of shared clonotypes between healthy human individuals. The protocol was immunoSEQ multiplex PCR, while the TCRdb copy is restricted to in-frame clones and leaves out a portion. The sample carries around 2.1 million clones, approximately 95% recorded once. What was sequenced was naive CD4+ T cells sorted from blood. The receptors here all came from a man aged 18 to 30 in good health. CDR3s include the opening cysteine and the closing phenylalanine or tryptophan. D genes are given only for firm matches. Clone size is given for some rows only: seen once, a few or many times, or a class if the clone is expanded.

cdr3_nt | cdr3_aa | clone_size | v_call | d_call | j_call
TGTGCCAGCAGCATTGGGACAGCGAACACTGAAGCTTTCTTT | CASSIGTANTEAFF | - | TRBV7-9 | TRBD1 | TRBJ1-1
TGTGCGTATGGGAACACCTATAATTCACCCCTCCACTTT | CAYGNTYNSPLHF | once | TRBV5-4 | - | TRBJ1-6
TGTGCCAGCGGTCAGGGAGAACACTACGAGCAGTACTTC | CASGQGEHYEQYF | - | TRBV21-1 | - | TRBJ2-7
TGCGCCAGCAGCCAAGAATTTAGGGGAATCCAGCCCCAGCATTTT | CASSQEFRGIQPQHF | - | TRBV4-1 | - | TRBJ1-5
TGTGCCAGCAGTTCGGGACGGCAAAATCAGCCCCAGCATTTT | CASSSGRQNQPQHF | - | TRBV6-5 | - | TRBJ1-5
TGTGCCAGCAGTTTCTGGGCTGGGGCGGGGGCAACCTACAATGAGCAGTTCTTC | CASSFWAGAGATYNEQFF | - | TRBV28 | - | TRBJ2-1
TGTGCCAGTAGTATAACAAACAATGAGCAGTTCTTC | CASSITNNEQFF | - | TRBV19 | - | TRBJ2-1
TGCAGCGTCGTTAACAGGGGAATTAACACTGAAGCTTTCTTT | CSVVNRGINTEAFF | - | TRBV29-1 | TRBD1 | TRBJ1-1
TGCGCCAGCAGCCTCTGGTATGGGGACAGGGCTAACACCGGGGAGCTGTTTTTT | CASSLWYGDRANTGELFF | - | TRBV4-3 | TRBD1 | TRBJ2-2
TGTGCCAGTAGTGGAAGCATGTCCAAAAACATTCAGTACTTC | CASSGSMSKNIQYF | - | TRBV19 | - | TRBJ2-4
TGCGCCAGCAGCTTGGCCGGAGGGACTCAAGAGGGCTACACCTTC | CASSLAGGTQEGYTF | - | TRBV5-1 | - | TRBJ1-2
TGTGCCAGCAGCGCTAGGCGGACGGAATTCTATGGCTACACCTTC | CASSARRTEFYGYTF | - | TRBV7-2 | - | TRBJ1-2
TGTGCCAGCAGCTCCACGACAGGGGGTAATTCACCCCTCCACTTT | CASSSTTGGNSPLHF | once | TRBV28 | TRBD1 | TRBJ1-6
TGTGCCAGCAGCAAAAGGGACACCGGGGAGCTGTTTTTT | CASSKRDTGELFF | - | TRBV6-5 | - | TRBJ2-2
TGCGCCAGCAGCCCCAGGGGGGGTCTTGGTGACGAGCAGTACTTC | CASSPRGGLGDEQYF | once | TRBV5-1 | - | TRBJ2-7
TGTGCCAGCAGACCACACCAGGGAGCCTCTCCAAACTATGGCTACACCTTC | CASRPHQGASPNYGYTF | once | TRBV7-9 | - | TRBJ1-2
TGTGCCAGCAGTTTAACCCAGGGAGGCTATGGCTACACCTTC | CASSLTQGGYGYTF | - | TRBV28 | - | TRBJ1-2
TGTGCCAGCAGCCGCCTGGGAGGTCTGGGGGCCAACGTCCTGACTTTC | CASSRLGGLGANVLTF | - | TRBV7-8 | - | TRBJ2-6
TGTGCCAGCAGCGTACGGGAGTCCCCTGTCTACAATGAGCAGTTCTTC | CASSVRESPVYNEQFF | - | TRBV9 | - | TRBJ2-1
TGCGCCAGCAGCCAAGATGCAGGCCCCAGGGGCTACACCTTC | CASSQDAGPRGYTF | - | TRBV4-3 | - | TRBJ1-2
TGTGCCATCAGTGCGGGGACAGATAGCAATCAGCCCCAGCATTTT | CAISAGTDSNQPQHF | - | TRBV10-3 | TRBD1 | TRBJ1-5
TGTGCCAGCAGCCAAGATCTGAGGGGAGTCCTGACTTTC | CASSQDLRGVLTF | - | TRBV14 | - | TRBJ2-6
TGTGCCAGCAGCTGGACAGGCAATGAGCAGTTCTTC | CASSWTGNEQFF | - | TRBV5-6 | TRBD1 | TRBJ2-1
TGCGCCAGCAGCCCTACCTGGGGGACGGGAAACACCATATATTTT | CASSPTWGTGNTIYF | - | TRBV5-1 | - | TRBJ1-3
TGTGCCTGGAGTCGAGTTAATGAAAAACTGTTTTTT | CAWSRVNEKLFF | - | TRBV30 | - | TRBJ1-4
TGTGCCAGCTCACCAAATGCAGCAGGGATAGACGTCGAGCAGTACTTC | CASSPNAAGIDVEQYF | - | TRBV18 | - | TRBJ2-7
TGCAGTGCAGCGGGGGTAGAGACCCAGTACTTC | CSAAGVETQYF | - | TRBV20-1 | TRBD2 | TRBJ2-5
TGTGCCAGCAGTTTTAGGTGGAGTGAAAAACTGTTTTTT | CASSFRWSEKLFF | - | TRBV27 | - | TRBJ1-4
TGTGCCAGCAGCCAAGAGGGCGCAGGTGAAAAACTGTTTTTT | CASSQEGAGEKLFF | - | TRBV14 | - | TRBJ1-4
TGTGCCAGCAGTTGGGGGACAGGCCAAGAGACCCAGTACTTC | CASSWGTGQETQYF | - | TRBV6-5 | TRBD1 | TRBJ2-5
TGCGCCAGCAGCCAAGAAGGGTTCACCGGGGAGCTGTTTTTT | CASSQEGFTGELFF | once | TRBV4-3 | - | TRBJ2-2
TGTGCCAGCAGCCGTGAGGGGACTAATTCCTACGAGCAGTACTTC | CASSREGTNSYEQYF | - | TRBV7-2 | TRBD2 | TRBJ2-7
TGTGCCAGCAGCGAACAGGGCAATGAGCAGTTCTTC | CASSEQGNEQFF | - | TRBV6-4 | - | TRBJ2-1
TGTGCCAGCTCACCACAGTCGACTAGCTGGGATACGCAGTATTTT | CASSPQSTSWDTQYF | - | TRBV18 | TRBD2 | TRBJ2-3
TGTGCCAGCAGTTACTCGTTGGACCCAACGGGGGAGCAGTACTTC | CASSYSLDPTGEQYF | - | TRBV6-5 | - | TRBJ2-7
TGTGCCAGCAAGACAGACAGGGCCGCCTACGAGCAGTACTTC | CASKTDRAAYEQYF | - | TRBV6-5 | TRBD1 | TRBJ2-7
TGTGCCTGGGCGGGACAGGCGAACACTGAAGCTTTCTTT | CAWAGQANTEAFF | - | TRBV30 | TRBD1 | TRBJ1-1
TGTGCCAGCGAGGTAGGGAGTATGAACACTGAAGCTTTCTTT | CASEVGSMNTEAFF | - | TRBV6-1 | - | TRBJ1-1
TGTGCCAGTACCTCAGGGGACAGAAACAATGAGCAGTTCTTC | CASTSGDRNNEQFF | - | TRBV19 | TRBD1 | TRBJ2-1
TGTGCCAGCAGTAAACCGGGACAGGGGTATGGCTACACCTTC | CASSKPGQGYGYTF | - | TRBV6-1 | TRBD1 | TRBJ1-2
TGTGCCAGTAGTCAGGGGCGGGGGAGCTCCTACAATGAGCAGTTCTTC | CASSQGRGSSYNEQFF | - | TRBV19 | - | TRBJ2-1
TGTGCCATCAGGGCCGGGACAGAACGCTACGAGCAGTACTTC | CAIRAGTERYEQYF | - | TRBV10-3 | TRBD1 | TRBJ2-7
TGTGCCAGCAGTACCCGTCCGGATACGCAGTATTTT | CASSTRPDTQYF | - | TRBV28 | - | TRBJ2-3
TGTGCCAGCAGTTTCGCTCTAGCGTCGTACGAGCAGTACTTC | CASSFALASYEQYF | - | TRBV27 | - | TRBJ2-7
TGTGCCAGCTCCGCGGACTCCTACGAGCAGTACTTC | CASSADSYEQYF | - | TRBV18 | - | TRBJ2-7
TGTGCCAGCAGCTTTAGTAGCTTTTCCGGGGAGCTGTTTTTT | CASSFSSFSGELFF | - | TRBV5-4 | - | TRBJ2-2
TGTGCCAGGGGGGGCACAGATACGCAGTATTTT | CARGGTDTQYF | once | TRBV27 | - | TRBJ2-3
TGTGCCATCAGTGAGGGGGAGTTCCGCGGGGCTTTCTTT | CAISEGEFRGAFF | - | TRBV10-3 | - | TRBJ1-1
TGCGCCAGCAGTCTTAGCGGAGGGGGGGGAAATGAGCAGTTCTTC | CASSLSGGGGNEQFF | - | TRBV4-3 | - | TRBJ2-1
TGTGCCAACTCTCCCCAGGCGGGAGGGCCTGGAGAGCAGTACTTC | CANSPQAGGPGEQYF | - | TRBV6-1 | TRBD2 | TRBJ2-7
TGTGCCTGGAGTGGGACATTAAACACCGGGGAGCTGTTTTTT | CAWSGTLNTGELFF | - | TRBV30 | - | TRBJ2-2
TGTGCCAGCTCACCCACAGGGGCAAACTATGGCTACACCTTC | CASSPTGANYGYTF | - | TRBV18 | TRBD1 | TRBJ1-2
TGTGCCAGCTCACCAAGCGGGACGGACGCTGAAGCTTTCTTT | CASSPSGTDAEAFF | - | TRBV18 | - | TRBJ1-1